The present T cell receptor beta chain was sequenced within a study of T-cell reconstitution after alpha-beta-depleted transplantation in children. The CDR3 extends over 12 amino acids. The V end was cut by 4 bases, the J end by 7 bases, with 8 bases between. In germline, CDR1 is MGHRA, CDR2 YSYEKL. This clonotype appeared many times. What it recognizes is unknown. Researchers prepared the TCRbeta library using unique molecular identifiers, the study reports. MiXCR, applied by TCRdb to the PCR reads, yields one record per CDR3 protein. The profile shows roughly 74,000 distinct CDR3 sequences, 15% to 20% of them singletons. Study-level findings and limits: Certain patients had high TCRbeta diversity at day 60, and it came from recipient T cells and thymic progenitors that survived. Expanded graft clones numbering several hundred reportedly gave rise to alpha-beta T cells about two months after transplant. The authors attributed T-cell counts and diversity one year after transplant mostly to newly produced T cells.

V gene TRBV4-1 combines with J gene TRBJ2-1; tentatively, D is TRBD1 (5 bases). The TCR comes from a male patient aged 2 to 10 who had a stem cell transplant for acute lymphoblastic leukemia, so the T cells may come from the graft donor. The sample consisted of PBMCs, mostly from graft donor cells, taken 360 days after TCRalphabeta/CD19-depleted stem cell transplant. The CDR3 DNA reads TGCGCCAGCAGCCGAAGGGGAAATGAGCAGTTCTTC. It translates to CASSRRGNEQFF.